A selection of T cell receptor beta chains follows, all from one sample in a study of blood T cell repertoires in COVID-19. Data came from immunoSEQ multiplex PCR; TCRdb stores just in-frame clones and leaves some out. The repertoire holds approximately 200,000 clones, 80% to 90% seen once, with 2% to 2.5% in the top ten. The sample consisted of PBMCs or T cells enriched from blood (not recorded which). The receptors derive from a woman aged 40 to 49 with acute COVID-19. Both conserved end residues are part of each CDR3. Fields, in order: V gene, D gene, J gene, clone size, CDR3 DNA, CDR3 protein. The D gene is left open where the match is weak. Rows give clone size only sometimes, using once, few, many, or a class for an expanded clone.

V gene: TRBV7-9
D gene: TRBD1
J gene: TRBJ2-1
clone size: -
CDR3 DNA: TGTGCCAGCAGCTCCTACCGGGACAGGGGATACAATGAGCAGTTCTTC
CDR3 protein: CASSSYRDRGYNEQFF

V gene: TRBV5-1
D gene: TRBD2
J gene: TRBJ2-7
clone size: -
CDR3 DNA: TGCGCCAGCAGCTCGCTCCTAGCGGAGGGTGGTGAGCAGTACTTC
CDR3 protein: CASSSLLAEGGEQYF

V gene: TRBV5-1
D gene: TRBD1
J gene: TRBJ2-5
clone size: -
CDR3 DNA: TGCGCCAGCAACCTAAACTCGGACAGGGCGGAGACCCAGTACTTC
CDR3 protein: CASNLNSDRAETQYF

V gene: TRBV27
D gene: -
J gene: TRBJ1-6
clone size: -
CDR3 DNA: TGTGCCAGCAGTCCCCATCACGGGAGCTCCTATAATTCACCCCTCCACTTT
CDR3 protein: CASSPHHGSSYNSPLHF

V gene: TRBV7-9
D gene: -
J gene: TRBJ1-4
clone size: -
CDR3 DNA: TGTGCCAGCAGCTTAGGGGGTTGGGGGCGACCTGATGAAAAACTGTTTTTT
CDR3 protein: CASSLGGWGRPDEKLFF

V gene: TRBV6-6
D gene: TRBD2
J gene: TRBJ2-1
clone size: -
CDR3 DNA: TGTGCCAGCAGTTATTTGACGGGGGGGCTGGGTGAGCAGTTCTTC
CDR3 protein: CASSYLTGGLGEQFF

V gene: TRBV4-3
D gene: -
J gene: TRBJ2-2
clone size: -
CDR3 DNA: TGCGCCAGCAGCCAAGATTTGGGGCGACCCGGGGAGCTGTTTTTT
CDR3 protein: CASSQDLGRPGELFF

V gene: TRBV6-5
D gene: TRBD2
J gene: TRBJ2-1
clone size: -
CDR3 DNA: TGTGCCAGCAGCGCGGGACTAGCGGGAGTTGAGCAGTTCTTC
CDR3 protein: CASSAGLAGVEQFF

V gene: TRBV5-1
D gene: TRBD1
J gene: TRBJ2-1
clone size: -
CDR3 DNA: TGCGCCAGCAGCGTGGACAGGTTCTTGTTCTTC
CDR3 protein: CASSVDRFLFF

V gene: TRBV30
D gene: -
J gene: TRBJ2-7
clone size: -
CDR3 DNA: TGTGCCTGGACGATGAGCGGGTCCTACGAGCAGTACTTC
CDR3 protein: CAWTMSGSYEQYF

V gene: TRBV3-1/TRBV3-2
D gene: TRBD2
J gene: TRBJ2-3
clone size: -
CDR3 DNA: TGTGCCAGCAGCCAAGATAGGGGCGGGGGGGCGGATACGCAGTATTTT
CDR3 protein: CASSQDRGGGADTQYF

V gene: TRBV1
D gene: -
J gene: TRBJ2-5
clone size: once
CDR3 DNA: TGCACCAGCAGCCTTTCGACTAGCGGGAGGGGGGCCCAGTACTTC
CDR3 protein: CTSSLSTSGRGAQYF

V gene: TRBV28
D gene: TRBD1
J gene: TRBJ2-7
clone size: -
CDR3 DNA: TGTGCCAGCAGGGACAGGGAGACCGAGACCTACGAGCAGTACTTC
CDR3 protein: CASRDRETETYEQYF

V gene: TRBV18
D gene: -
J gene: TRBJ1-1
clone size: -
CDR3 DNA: TGTGCCAGCTCATTTTCGGGGTTTAACACTGAAGCTTTCTTT
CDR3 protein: CASSFSGFNTEAFF

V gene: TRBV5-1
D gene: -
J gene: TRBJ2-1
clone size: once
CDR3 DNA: TGCGCCAGCAGCTTGGTTCTGGGGGCGTATGAGCAGTTCTTC
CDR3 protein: CASSLVLGAYEQFF

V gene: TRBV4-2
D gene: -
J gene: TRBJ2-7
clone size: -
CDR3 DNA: TGTGCCAGCAGCCAAGAACGCAGCTCCTACGAGCAGTACTTC
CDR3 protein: CASSQERSSYEQYF

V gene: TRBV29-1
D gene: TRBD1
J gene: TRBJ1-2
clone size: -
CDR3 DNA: TGCAGCGTTGAACAGGGGGCTAGAGATGGCTACACCTTC
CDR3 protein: CSVEQGARDGYTF

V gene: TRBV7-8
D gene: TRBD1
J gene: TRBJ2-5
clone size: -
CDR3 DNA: TGTGCCAGCAGCCCGGGGGACAGGGGTAAGGGAGAGACCCAGTACTTC
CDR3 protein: CASSPGDRGKGETQYF

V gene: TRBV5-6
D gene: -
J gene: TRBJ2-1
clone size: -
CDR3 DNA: TGTGCCAGCAGCTTGGAGGCGGGGATGGGATACAATGAGCAGTTCTTC
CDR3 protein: CASSLEAGMGYNEQFF

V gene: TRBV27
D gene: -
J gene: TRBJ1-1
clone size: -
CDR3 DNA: TGTGCCAGCAGTTTAAGAGGGAACACTGAAGCTTTCTTT
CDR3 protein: CASSLRGNTEAFF

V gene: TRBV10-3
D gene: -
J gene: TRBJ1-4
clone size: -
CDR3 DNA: TGTGCCATCAGCGACCAGGGTTATCGTGAAAAACTGTTTTTT
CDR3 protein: CAISDQGYREKLFF

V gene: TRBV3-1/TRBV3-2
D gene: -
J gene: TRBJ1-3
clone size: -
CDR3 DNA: TGTGCCAGCAGCCGAGTTTCTGGAAACACCATATATTTT
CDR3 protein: CASSRVSGNTIYF

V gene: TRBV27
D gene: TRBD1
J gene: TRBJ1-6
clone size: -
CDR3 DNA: TGTGCCAGCAGTAATTGGACAGGCCCGGTCTACTCCTATAATTCACCCCTCCACTTT
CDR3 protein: CASSNWTGPVYSYNSPLHF

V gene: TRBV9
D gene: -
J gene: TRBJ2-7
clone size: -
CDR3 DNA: TGTGCCAGCAGCGTAGGTCCCGGTTCTTACGAGCAGTACTTC
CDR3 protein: CASSVGPGSYEQYF

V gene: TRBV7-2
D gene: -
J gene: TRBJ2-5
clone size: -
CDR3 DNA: TGTGCCAGCAGCTTGGACTCCTACCAAGAGACCCAGTACTTC
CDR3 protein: CASSLDSYQETQYF

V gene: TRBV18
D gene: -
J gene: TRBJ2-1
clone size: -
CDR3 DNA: TGTGCCAGCTCACCCAAACAGGGCCATGAGCAGTTCTTC
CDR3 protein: CASSPKQGHEQFF

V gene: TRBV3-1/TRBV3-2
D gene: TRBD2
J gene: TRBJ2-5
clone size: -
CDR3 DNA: TGTGCCAGCAGCAGTGGGAGCGGGGGATTACAAGAGACCCAGTACTTC
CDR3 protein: CASSSGSGGLQETQYF

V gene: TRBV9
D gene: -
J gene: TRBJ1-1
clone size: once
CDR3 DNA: TGTGCCAGCAGCACCCGGGGGACCGGGGACACTGAAGCTTTCTTT
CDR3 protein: CASSTRGTGDTEAFF

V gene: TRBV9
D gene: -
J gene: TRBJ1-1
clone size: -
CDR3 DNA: TGTGCCAGCAGCACCCGGGACGGGGGAGGAGAAGCTTTCTTT
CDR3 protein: CASSTRDGGGEAFF

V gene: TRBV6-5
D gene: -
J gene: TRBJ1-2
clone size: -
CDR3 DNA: TGTGCCAGCAGTTATAGACAGCCCGATGGCTACACCTTC
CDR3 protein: CASSYRQPDGYTF

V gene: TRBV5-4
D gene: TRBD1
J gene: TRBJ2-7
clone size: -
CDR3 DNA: TGTGCCAGCAGCACTTCCGGGACAGAGCGCTACGAGCAGTACTTC
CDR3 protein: CASSTSGTERYEQYF

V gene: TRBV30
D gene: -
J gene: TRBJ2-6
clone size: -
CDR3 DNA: TGTGCCCCGAACCGGGGAAGCTCTGGGGCCAACGTCCTGACTTTC
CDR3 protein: CAPNRGSSGANVLTF

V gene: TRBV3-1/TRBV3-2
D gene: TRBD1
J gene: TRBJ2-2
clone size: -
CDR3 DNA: TGTGCCAGCAGCCAAGACCCGACAGGGACCGGGGAGCTGTTTTTT
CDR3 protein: CASSQDPTGTGELFF

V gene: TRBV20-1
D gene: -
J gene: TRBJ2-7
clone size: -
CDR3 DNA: TGCAGTGCACATACAGCAGTCGAGCAGTACTTC
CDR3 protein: CSAHTAVEQYF

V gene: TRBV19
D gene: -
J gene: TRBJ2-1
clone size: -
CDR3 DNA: TGTGCCAGTAGTATAACCACAGGGATGAAGCAGTTCTTC
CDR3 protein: CASSITTGMKQFF

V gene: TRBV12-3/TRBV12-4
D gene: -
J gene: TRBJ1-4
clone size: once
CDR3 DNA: TGTGCCAGCAGTATACAGGGTGAAAAACTGTTTTTT
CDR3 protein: CASSIQGEKLFF

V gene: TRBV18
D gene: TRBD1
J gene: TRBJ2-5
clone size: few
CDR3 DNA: TGTGCCAGCTCACCTCGGGACAGGGTCTTCGGCGTCCAGTACTTC
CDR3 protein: CASSPRDRVFGVQYF

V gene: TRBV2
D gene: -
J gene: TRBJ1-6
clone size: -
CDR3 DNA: TGTGCCAGCAGGAGCATAAACAGGGTTCCCCTCCACTTT
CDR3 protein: CASRSINRVPLHF

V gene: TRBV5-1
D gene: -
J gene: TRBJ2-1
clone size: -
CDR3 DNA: TGCGCCAGCAGCTTGGATGGCACTGAGCAGTTCTTC
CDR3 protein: CASSLDGTEQFF

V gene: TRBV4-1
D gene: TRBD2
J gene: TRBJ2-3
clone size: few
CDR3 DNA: TGCGCCAGCAGCCAAGAGGGACTAGCGGAAGATACGCAGTATTTT
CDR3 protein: CASSQEGLAEDTQYF

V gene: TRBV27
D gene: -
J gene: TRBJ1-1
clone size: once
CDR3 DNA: TGTGCCAGCAACCCCCGGGGGGCGTACACTGAAGCTTTCTTT
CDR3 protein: CASNPRGAYTEAFF

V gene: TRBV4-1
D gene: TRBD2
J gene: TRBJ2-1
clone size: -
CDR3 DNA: TGCGCCAGCAGCCAAGGGGGACTAGCGGAATACAATGAGCAGTTCTTC
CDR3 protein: CASSQGGLAEYNEQFF

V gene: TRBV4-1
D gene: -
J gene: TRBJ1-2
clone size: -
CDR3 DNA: TGCGCCAGCAGCCGAGAAGGAGCCTATGGCTACACCTTC
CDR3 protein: CASSREGAYGYTF

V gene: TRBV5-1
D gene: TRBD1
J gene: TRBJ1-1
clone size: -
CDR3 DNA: TGCGCCAGCAGCTTGGAGGCGACAGGGACCCAGCAAGCTTTCTTT
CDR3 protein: CASSLEATGTQQAFF

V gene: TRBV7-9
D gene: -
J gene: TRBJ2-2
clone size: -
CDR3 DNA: TGTGCCAGCAGCTTCCCTTTAGCGGTGAACACCGGGGAGCTGTTTTTT
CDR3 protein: CASSFPLAVNTGELFF

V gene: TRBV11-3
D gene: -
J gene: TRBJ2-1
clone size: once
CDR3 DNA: TGTGCCAGCAGCTTAGCTGGAGTCACCTCCTACAATGAGCAGTTCTTC
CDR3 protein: CASSLAGVTSYNEQFF